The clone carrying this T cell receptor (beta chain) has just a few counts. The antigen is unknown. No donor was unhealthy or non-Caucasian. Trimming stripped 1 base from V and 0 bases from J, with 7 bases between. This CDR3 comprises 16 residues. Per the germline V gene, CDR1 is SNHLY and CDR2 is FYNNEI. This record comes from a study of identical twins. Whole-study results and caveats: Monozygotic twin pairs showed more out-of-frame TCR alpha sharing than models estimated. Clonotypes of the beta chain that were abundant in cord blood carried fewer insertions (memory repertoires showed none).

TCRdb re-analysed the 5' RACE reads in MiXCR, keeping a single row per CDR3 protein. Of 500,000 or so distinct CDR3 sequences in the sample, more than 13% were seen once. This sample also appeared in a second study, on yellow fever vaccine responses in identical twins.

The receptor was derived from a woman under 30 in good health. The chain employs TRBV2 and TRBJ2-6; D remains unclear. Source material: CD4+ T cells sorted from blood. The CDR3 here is CASSEGRSSGANVLTF. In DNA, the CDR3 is TGTGCCAGCAGTGAAGGTAGAAGCTCTGGGGCCAACGTCCTGACTTTC. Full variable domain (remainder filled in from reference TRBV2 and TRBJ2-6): EPEVTQTPSHQVTQMGQEVILRCVPISNHLYFYWYRQILGQKVEFLVSFYNNEISEKSEIFDDQFSVERPDGSNFTLKIRSTKLEDSAMYFCASSEGRSSGANVLTFGAGSRLTVL.